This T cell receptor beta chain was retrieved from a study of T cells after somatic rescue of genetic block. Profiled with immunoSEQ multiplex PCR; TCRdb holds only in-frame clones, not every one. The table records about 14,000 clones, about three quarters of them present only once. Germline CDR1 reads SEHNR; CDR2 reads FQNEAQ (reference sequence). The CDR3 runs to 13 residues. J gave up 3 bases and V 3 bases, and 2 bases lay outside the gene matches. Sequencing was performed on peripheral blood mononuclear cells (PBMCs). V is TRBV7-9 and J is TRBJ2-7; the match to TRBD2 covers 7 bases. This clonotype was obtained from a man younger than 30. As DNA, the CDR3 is TGTGCCAGCAGCTTCCTAGCGGACTACGAGCAGTACTTC. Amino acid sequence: CASSFLADYEQYF.